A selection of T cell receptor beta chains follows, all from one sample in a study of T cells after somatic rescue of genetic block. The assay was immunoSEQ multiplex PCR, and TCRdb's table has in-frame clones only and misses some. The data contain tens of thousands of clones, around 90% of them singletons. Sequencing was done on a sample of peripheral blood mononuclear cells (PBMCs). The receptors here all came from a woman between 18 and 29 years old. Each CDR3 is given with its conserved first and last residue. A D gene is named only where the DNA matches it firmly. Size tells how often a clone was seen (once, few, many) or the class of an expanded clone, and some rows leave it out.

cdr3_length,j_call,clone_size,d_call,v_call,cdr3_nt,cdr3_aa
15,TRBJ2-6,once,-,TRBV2,TGTGCCAGCAGTCACAGGGACTCTGGGGCCAACGTCCTGACTTTC,CASSHRDSGANVLTF
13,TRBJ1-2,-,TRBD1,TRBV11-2,TGTGCCAGCAGCTACGACAGGGACTATGGCTACACCTTC,CASSYDRDYGYTF
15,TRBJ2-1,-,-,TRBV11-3,TGTGCCAGCAGCTCAGGGGGGAGCTCCTACAATGAGCAGTTCTTC,CASSSGGSSYNEQFF
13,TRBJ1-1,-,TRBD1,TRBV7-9,TGTGCCAGCAGCTCTCGACAGGGGGTGAACGCTTTCTTT,CASSSRQGVNAFF
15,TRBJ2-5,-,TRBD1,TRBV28,TGTGCCAGCAGTCTGACGGACAGGGTTGCAGAGACCCAGTACTTC,CASSLTDRVAETQYF
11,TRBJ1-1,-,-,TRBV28,TGTGCCGCAAGCAGAGGCACTGAAGCTTTCTTT,CAASRGTEAFF
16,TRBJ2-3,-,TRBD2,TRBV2,TGTGCCAGCAGTGAAGGAGCTAGCGGGAGTATAGATACGCAGTATTTT,CASSEGASGSIDTQYF
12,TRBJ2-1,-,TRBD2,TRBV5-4,TGTGCCAGCAGCCCGGCGGGGGGCGTGCAGTTCTTC,CASSPAGGVQFF
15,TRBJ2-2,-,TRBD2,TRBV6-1,TGTGCCAGCAGTGAATTAGCGGGAGGGCCCGGGGAGCTGTTTTTT,CASSELAGGPGELFF
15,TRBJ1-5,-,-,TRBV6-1,TGTGCCAGCAGTGAGGTCTGGCAGACCAATCAGCCCCAGCATTTT,CASSEVWQTNQPQHF
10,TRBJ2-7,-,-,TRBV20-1,TGCAGTGCTGGGGGCTACGAGCAGTACTTC,CSAGGYEQYF
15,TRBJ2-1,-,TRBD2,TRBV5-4,TGTGCCAGCAGCTCGGGACTAGCGGGAGGCAATGAGCAGTTCTTC,CASSSGLAGGNEQFF
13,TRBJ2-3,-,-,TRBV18,TGTGCCAGCTCACAACAGACCGGGACGGACCGGTATTTT,CASSQQTGTDRYF